Sequencing of this TCR beta chain was carried out in a study of blood T cell repertoires in COVID-19. Trimming took 8 bases from V and 1 from J, leaving 17 bases between them. The germline gives CDR1 GTSNPN, CDR2 SVGIG (reference sequence). The CDR3 sequence is 15 residues long. In the study's own analysis: Estimated nucleated cell counts came from reference gene primer amplification. Libraries were prepared by immunoSEQ multiplex PCR; TCRdb keeps only in-frame clonotypes and omits some of them. V, J and clone size were drawn from that table, and D and trimming were deduced from the DNA. The sample includes about 51,000 clones, approximately 86% of them seen just once.

The receptor comes from an elderly man with active COVID-19. The chain uses TRBV30 and TRBJ2-2; tentatively, D is TRBD2 (5 bases). The sequencing sample was made of peripheral blood. For the CDR3, the DNA is TGTGCCCGACAAAGAGGCGGGTTGAACACCGGGGAGCTGTTTTTT. It yields the protein CARQRGGLNTGELFF.